The 15 T cell receptor beta chains below were found in one sample sequenced in a study of HIV-infected patients and healthy controls (dated by TCRdb to the mid-2010s). The method behind the library was 5' RACE. The reads were generated on an Illumina MiSeq. 500 ng RNA was reverse transcribed with SuperScript III using primers against the alpha and beta constant regions. Separate alpha and beta chain libraries were made by chain-specific third strand synthesis with multiplexing indices. TCRdb reworked the public reads: Q25 trimming with fastp, MiXCR clone assembly, productive beta chains retained. Rows with one shared CDR3 protein collapse into an entry with the most common genes and DNA. The sample records approximately 25,000 distinct CDR3 sequences, about 8.7% of which are singletons. Jointly, the top ten make up about 4% of the sample. Since whole blood was used without any cell fractionation, the repertoire reflected all peripheral T cells in unsorted form.

The sequencing sample was made of blood. These receptors were taken from an adult in good health.

This clonotype has ten or more counts. The chain carries TRBV3-1 and TRBJ2-1, with a weak D call TRBD2 (6 bases). Trimming removed 4 bases from V and 3 bases from J, with 16 bases in between. Germline loops: CDR1 LGHDT, CDR2 YNNKEL (reference sequence). This CDR3 has 16 amino acids. The CDR3 DNA sequence: TGTGCCAGCAGCCCCGATCAGGCTAGCGTCTACAATGAGCAGTTCTTC. Protein product: CASSPDQASVYNEQFF.

V is TRBV3-1 and J is TRBJ2-5; D unresolved. Germline V gene lookup returns CDR1 LGHDT and CDR2 YNNKEL (reference sequence). The germline V and J ends were trimmed by 0 bases and 7 bases, with 9 bases remaining between them. The CDR3 sequence is 13 residues long. The CDR3 DNA is TGTGCCAGCAGCCAAGACGTTCCCGGGACCCAGTACTTC. It encodes CASSQDVPGTQYF.

This clonotype has ten or more counts. The CDR3 reads CSARDPLAGDADTQYF. DNA for the CDR3: TGCAGTGCTAGAGATCCCCTAGCGGGGGATGCAGATACGCAGTATTTT. V usage is TRBV20-1 and J usage is TRBJ2-3; 10 bases line up with TRBD2. V shed 0 bases and J 4 bases; nucleotides not matched to a gene: 7. This CDR3 is built from 16 residues. Looked up from germline, CDR1 is DFQATT and CDR2 is SNEGSKA (reference sequence).

Ten or more counts support this clonotype. The V call is TRBV4-3, the J call TRBJ1-1, with no clear D. Germline V CDR1 and CDR2: LGHNA, YSLEER. The ends were cut back, 0 bases at V and 1 base at J, with 9 bases in the middle. The CDR3 runs 15 residues. CDR3 sequence reads: CASSQDYGPNTEAFF. CDR3 sequence (DNA): TGCGCCAGCAGCCAAGATTACGGTCCGAACACTGAAGCTTTCTTT.

By share, this clonotype ranks as medium-sized. The chain recombines TRBV7-6 with TRBJ1-1; D ambiguous. The CDR3 is 14 amino acids. Germline CDR1 is SGHVS and CDR2 is FNYEAQ. Trimming took 1 base from V and 1 from J, leaving 7 bases between them. DNA of the CDR3: TGTGCCAGCAGCTTAGGGGCTGCGAACACTGAAGCTTTCTTT. Protein: CASSLGAANTEAFF.

There are a few counts of this clonotype. The rearrangement uses TRBV19 and TRBJ1-5; possibly TRBD1 for D (5 bases). The CDR3 sequence is 11 residues long. Germline V gene data show CDR1 as LNHDA and CDR2 as SQIVND (reference sequence). The V gene lost 11 bases and the J gene lost 7 bases, with 12 bases spanning the gap. The CDR3 is CAGGGEQPQHF. DNA of the CDR3: TGTGCCGGTGGAGGGGAGCAGCCCCAGCATTTT.

This clonotype was counted ten times or more. The rearrangement joins TRBV18 to TRBJ1-3; D uncertain. V lost 2 bases, J lost 0 bases, and 11 bases lay in between. The CDR3 is 16 amino acids. The V gene's germline CDR1 is KGHSH and CDR2 LQKENI. In nucleotides, the CDR3 is TGTGCCAGCTCACCAAATCCCCCACGCTCTGGAAACACCATATATTTT. Its protein is CASSPNPPRSGNTIYF.

This clonotype showed up many times. The chain has TRBV28 and TRBJ1-1; 12 positions agree with TRBD1. The CDR3 totals 17 residues. The germline CDR1 and CDR2 sequences are MDHEN and SYDVKM. Trimming at V came to 4 bases and at J to 1 base, leaving 7 bases not matched to a gene. DNA of the CDR3: TGTGCCAGCAGTTCTTGGGACAGGGGGCCAAGGAACACTGAAGCTTTCTTT. Translated, it gives CASSSWDRGPRNTEAFF.

This clonotype was observed many times. This chain links TRBV7-9 with TRBJ1-1; 7 positions agree with TRBD1. Germline V gene data show CDR1 as SEHNR and CDR2 as FQNEAQ (reference sequence). With V trimmed by 1 base and J by 4 bases, 6 bases remained unmatched. The CDR3 is 15 residues long. CDR3: CASSLVGQSATEAFF. DNA for the CDR3: TGTGCCAGCAGCTTAGTGGGACAGTCGGCCACTGAAGCTTTCTTT.

This clonotype was detected only a few times. This chain connects TRBV13 to TRBJ2-7; D is ambiguous. The ends were cut back, 5 bases at V and 2 bases at J, with 10 bases in the middle. The germline CDR1 and CDR2 sequences are PRHDT and FYEKMQ (reference sequence). The CDR3 totals 13 residues. CDR3 sequence reads: CASSPVIAYEQYF. The CDR3 nucleotides are TGTGCCAGCAGCCCTGTTATAGCCTACGAGCAGTACTTC.

V gene TRBV12-3 or TRBV12-4 combines with J gene TRBJ2-2; a possible D gene is TRBD2 (6 bases). The germline V and J ends were trimmed by 0 bases and 6 bases, with 8 bases remaining between them. The CDR3 spans 14 residues. The CDR3, as DNA: TGTGCCAGCAGTTTAGCCGGGGAGGCCGGGGAGCTGTTTTTT. It codes for CASSLAGEAGELFF.

The table lists this clonotype with many counts. V usage is TRBV12-3 or TRBV12-4 and J usage is TRBJ2-1, with TRBD1 matching 10 bases. This CDR3 is 19 amino acids long. The V gene end was trimmed by 5 bases and the J gene end by 5 bases; junction bases not matched to a gene: 18. CDR3 residues: CASSSISGDRGRRDNEQFF. The CDR3 bases are TGTGCCAGCAGTAGTATTTCGGGAGACAGGGGGCGCAGGGACAATGAGCAGTTCTTC.

The table lists this clonotype with many counts. This chain links TRBV7-8 with TRBJ1-6, with 11 nucleotides matching TRBD1. The V and J ends lost 0 bases and 1 base, in that order; junction bases with no gene match: 8. The CDR3 totals 20 residues. From germline, CDR1 is SGHVS and CDR2 FQNEAQ. Written as DNA, the CDR3 is TGTGCCAGCAGCTTAGCGCTCTCGGGACAGGGGGATTCCTATAATTCACCCCTCCACTTT. Protein product: CASSLALSGQGDSYNSPLHF.

There are many counts of this clonotype. J is TRBJ1-1 and V is TRBV20-1; perhaps TRBD1 as D (5 bases). V was shortened by 5 bases and J by 5 bases, with 18 bases between the two germline ends. CDR3 size: 14 residues. The germline V gene encodes CDR1 DFQATT and CDR2 SNEGSKA (reference sequence). CDR3 nucleotides: TGCAGTGCTGGGGGGGATTCTCCTAGGACTGAAGCTTTCTTT. It is translated as CSAGGDSPRTEAFF.

This clonotype was counted at least ten times. The gene calls are TRBV10-3 and TRBJ1-4, with D possibly TRBD1 on 5 matching bases. CDR1 is ENHRY, CDR2 SYGVKD, per germline. This CDR3 comprises 16 residues. Trimming shortened V by 0 bases and J by 5 bases, and 13 bases separated the two germline ends. The CDR3, as DNA: TGTGCCATCAGTGAGTCCGGAATCAGGGAGAATGAAAAACTGTTTTTT. Its translation: CAISESGIRENEKLFF.